Sequencing of this T cell receptor beta chain was carried out in a study of cytomegalovirus exposure and HLA in healthy donors. Germline CDR1 LNHDA, CDR2 SQIVND (reference sequence). V lost 6 bases, J lost 1 base, and 8 bases stayed unmatched. The CDR3 has 16 amino acids. Primers: 60 Vbeta forward and 13 Jbeta reverse. In the source study's methods: In a later analysis, roughly 86 million unique TCR beta chains included roughly 11 million shared by two or more donors. The assay was immunoSEQ multiplex PCR, and TCRdb's table has in-frame clones only and misses some. That table is the source of V, J and clone size, and D and trimming were worked out from the DNA. The sample consists of over 200,000 clones, more than 85% of them appearing once.

The gene calls are TRBV19 and TRBJ2-2; 7 bases are shared with TRBD1. This clonotype was obtained from a woman aged 18 to 35 in good health and CMV-seronegative. Sequencing was performed on PBMCs. The CDR3 coding sequence is TGTGCCAGTAGGGGAAAGACAGGGTTGAACACCGGGGAGCTGTTTTTT. Its protein product is CASRGKTGLNTGELFF.